The 24 T cell receptor beta chains reported below all come from one sample, sequenced in a study of T cell responses to AZD1222 COVID-19 vaccine. The table came from immunoSEQ multiplex PCR; TCRdb's copy has only in-frame clones and leaves some out. The data contain roughly 100,000 clones, roughly nine tenths of them singletons. The sequenced sample was peripheral blood, obtained on day 0 of AZD1222 vaccination. These TCRs come from an adult in good health.

The V gene is TRBV28, the J gene TRBJ2-7, with D unclear. This CDR3 is built from 13 residues. Germline CDR1 and CDR2: MDHEN and SYDVKM. V was cut by 3 bases and J by 6 bases, with 12 bases left in between. The chain's CDR3 is CASSFPNRSEQYF. Here the CDR3 DNA reads TGTGCCAGCAGTTTCCCGAATAGGTCCGAGCAGTACTTC.

V is TRBV2 and J is TRBJ2-5, with D possibly matching TRBD1 (5 bases). The CDR3 loop spans 14 amino acids. CDR1 SNHLY and CDR2 FYNNEI come from the germline V gene. V was clipped by 2 bases and J by 2 bases, with 9 bases between them. The CDR3 nucleotides are TGTGCCAGCAGTGAAAGCAGGGCTCAAGAGACCCAGTACTTC. Protein: CASSESRAQETQYF.

In its sample, this clone was seen once. This sequence joins TRBV15 and TRBJ2-7; D is perhaps TRBD2 (5 bases). Trimming cost V 2 bases and J 2 bases, with 16 bases left between them. There are 16 residues in the CDR3. From germline, CDR1 is LNHNV and CDR2 YYDKDF (reference sequence). The CDR3 is CATSRPGETTTYEQYF. Here the CDR3 DNA reads TGTGCCACCAGCAGACCCGGCGAGACTACGACCTACGAGCAGTACTTC. Complete variable domain (other parts from reference TRBV15 and TRBJ2-7): DAMVIQNPRYQVTQFGKPVTLSCSQTLNHNVMYWYQQKSSQAPKLLFHYYDKDFNNEADTPDNFQSRRPNTSFCFLDIRSPGLGDTAMYLCATSRPGETTTYEQYFGPGTRLTVT.

The table lists this clone with a few counts. V usage is TRBV7-3 and J usage is TRBJ2-1; 9 bases are shared with TRBD2. J was trimmed by 0 bases and V by 11 bases; bases with no gene match: 14. Germline CDR1 and CDR2: SGHTA and FQGTGA. This CDR3 has 17 amino acids. CDR3 in amino acids: CAQPSGKTSSSYNEQFF. The CDR3 bases are TGTGCCCAACCTAGCGGGAAGACCTCGAGCTCCTACAATGAGCAGTTCTTC.

The chain recombines TRBV20-1 with TRBJ1-4; D might be TRBD1 (5 bases). V lost 2 bases and J lost 7, with 5 bases in between. Germline V CDR1 and CDR2: DFQATT, SNEGSKA (reference sequence). The CDR3 consists of 11 residues. Here the CDR3 DNA reads TGCAGTGCTAGACAGGGTGAAAAACTGTTTTTT. Translated: CSARQGEKLFF.

This chain links TRBV19 with TRBJ1-5, with 8 bases aligning to TRBD1. The V and J ends lost 1 base and 6 bases, in that order; junction bases with no gene match: 5. This CDR3 comprises 15 residues. CDR1 is LNHDA, CDR2 SQIVND, per germline (reference sequence). The CDR3 region is CASSIAQGAGQPQHF. In DNA form, the CDR3 reads TGTGCCAGTAGTATAGCTCAGGGGGCTGGTCAGCCCCAGCATTTT.

The V and J genes are TRBV2 and TRBJ2-1; 8 positions match TRBD1. The junction had 4 bases not matched to a gene; V was cut back by 6 bases and J by 9 bases. This CDR3 spans 12 amino acids. Per the germline V gene, CDR1 is SNHLY and CDR2 is FYNNEI. For the CDR3, the DNA is TGTGCCAGCAGGCCAGGGGGCGGTGAGCAGTTCTTC. This translates into CASRPGGGEQFF.

The chain is built from TRBV19 and TRBJ1-2, with 9 positions matching TRBD1. The J segment lost 7 bases and the V segment lost 7 bases, leaving 16 bases of the junction unmatched. This CDR3 comprises 16 residues. Germline V CDR1 and CDR2: LNHDA, SQIVND (reference sequence). The CDR3 nucleotides are TGTGCCAGTACCCATTCCACGGGACAGGGTATTCGTGGCTACACCTTC. Protein product: CASTHSTGQGIRGYTF.

This clone was counted only a few times. The V call is TRBV5-1, the J call TRBJ2-2, with D possibly TRBD1 on 7 matching bases. The CDR3 sequence is 15 residues long. Per germline, CDR1 SGHRS and CDR2 YFSETQ. The V end lost 0 bases, the J end lost 6 bases, and 12 bases lay between the germline ends. CDR3 sequence: CASSLVGGGPGELFF. Written as DNA, the CDR3 is TGCGCCAGCAGCTTGGTAGGAGGGGGCCCCGGGGAGCTGTTTTTT.

V usage is TRBV5-1 and J usage is TRBJ2-1; 9 bases are a match to TRBD2. CDR1 is SGHRS, CDR2 YFSETQ, per germline. There are 15 residues in the CDR3. Losses at the gene ends were 0 bases for V and 5 bases for J; bases not matched to a gene: 3. The CDR3 protein is CASSLVASGNNEQFF. In DNA, the CDR3 is TGCGCCAGCAGCTTGGTGGCTAGCGGGAACAATGAGCAGTTCTTC. The full variable domain, rest sourced from reference TRBV5-1 and TRBJ2-1, is KAGVTQTPRYLIKTRGQQVTLSCSPISGHRSVSWYQQTPGQGLQFLFEYFSETQRNKGNFPGRFSGRQFSNSRSEMNVSTLELGDSALYLCASSLVASGNNEQFFGPGTRLTVL.

The V call is TRBV5-1, the J call TRBJ2-7; 9 bases agree with TRBD2. Germline loops: CDR1 SGHRS, CDR2 YFSETQ. Trimming cost V 2 bases and J 0 bases; bases outside gene matches: 3. This CDR3 has 15 amino acids. The CDR3 reads CASSFSSGASYEQYF. CDR3 nucleotide sequence: TGCGCCAGCAGCTTTTCTAGCGGGGCCTCCTACGAGCAGTACTTC. Full variable domain (rest looked up from reference TRBV5-1 and TRBJ2-7): KAGVTQTPRYLIKTRGQQVTLSCSPISGHRSVSWYQQTPGQGLQFLFEYFSETQRNKGNFPGRFSGRQFSNSRSEMNVSTLELGDSALYLCASSFSSGASYEQYFGPGTRLTVT.

This sequence joins TRBV19 and TRBJ2-7, with D possibly TRBD2 on 5 matching bases. This CDR3 contains 11 residues. Trimming shortened V by 7 bases and J by 5 bases, and 9 bases separated the two germline ends. Germline-derived CDR1 and CDR2 are LNHDA and SQIVND (reference sequence). The CDR3 loop is CASKTGDEQYF. The CDR3 DNA is TGTGCCAGTAAGACCGGGGACGAGCAGTACTTC.

This clone was detected a few times. The genes are TRBV28 and TRBJ1-3, with TRBD1 matching over 12 bases. Germline V lookup: CDR1 MDHEN, CDR2 SYDVKM. The CDR3 runs 18 residues. V gave up 7 bases and J gave up 2 bases; unmatched junction bases: 12. CDR3 nucleotides: TGTGCCAGCAAAGGGATAGGGGGACAGGGGGCGGCTGGAAACACCATATATTTT. It encodes CASKGIGGQGAAGNTIYF.

This chain uses TRBV5-6 with TRBJ2-7; weak D call: TRBD1 (6 bases). There are 13 residues in the CDR3. The ends were cut back, 3 bases at V and 2 bases at J, with 9 bases in the middle. Looked up from germline, CDR1 is SGHDT and CDR2 is YYEEEE. CDR3: CASSSTGTYEQYF. CDR3 sequence (DNA): TGTGCCAGCAGCTCTACAGGGACCTACGAGCAGTACTTC.

This clone was observed a single time. The rearrangement uses TRBV28 and TRBJ2-7; no definite D call. Germline V CDR1 and CDR2: MDHEN, SYDVKM. CDR3 length: 15 amino acids. Trimming shortened V by 2 bases and J by 1 base, and 12 bases separated the two germline ends. The CDR3 spells CASSLGTTRSYEQYF. DNA of the CDR3: TGTGCCAGCAGTTTAGGTACGACGAGATCCTACGAGCAGTACTTC.

The rearrangement uses TRBV18 and TRBJ2-5; D call uncertain. This CDR3 region has 13 residues. From germline, CDR1 is KGHSH and CDR2 LQKENI. Trimming removed 6 bases from V and 2 bases from J, with 10 bases in between. The CDR3 sequence is CASSLSQQETQYF. In DNA form, the CDR3 reads TGTGCCAGCTCCCTATCGCAACAAGAGACCCAGTACTTC.

The chain combines TRBV29-1 with TRBJ2-2; the D gene could be TRBD1 or TRBD2 (5 bases each). V was clipped by 4 bases and J by 6 bases, with 12 bases between them. Germline CDR1 SQVTM, CDR2 ANQGSEA. The CDR3 extends over 13 amino acids. The CDR3: CSVGPGSPGELFF. The CDR3 DNA reads TGCAGCGTTGGCCCAGGGAGCCCCGGGGAGCTGTTTTTT.

The J gene is TRBJ2-7, the V gene TRBV7-9; D is unresolved. This CDR3 contains 12 residues. Between the trimmed V and J ends, which lost 6 bases and 4 bases, there was a span of 10 bases. Germline V gene lookup returns CDR1 SEHNR and CDR2 FQNEAQ (reference sequence). The DNA of the CDR3 is TGTGCCAGCAGTACCTTTGATTACGAGCAGTACTTC. This codes for CASSTFDYEQYF.

V and J are TRBV19 and TRBJ1-4; D is possibly TRBD1 (6 bases). The V gene's germline CDR1 is LNHDA and CDR2 SQIVND (reference sequence). CDR3 length: 12 residues. Trimming left V 8 bases short and J 12 bases short, with 16 bases between. The CDR3 nucleotides are TGTGCCAGTCGGGACATGGCCGACCAACTGTTTTTT. Translated, it gives CASRDMADQLFF.

This clone was counted a few times. The chain combines TRBV19 with TRBJ2-7; D remains unclear. Germline CDR1 is LNHDA and CDR2 is SQIVND (reference sequence). The CDR3 length is 13 residues. V lost 5 bases and J lost 2, with 10 bases in between. In nucleotides, the CDR3 is TGTGCCAGTAGTTACGGTTCAGCCTACGAGCAGTACTTC. It specifies CASSYGSAYEQYF.

J is TRBJ2-1 and V is TRBV4-2, with D tentatively TRBD1 (5 bases). Germline V CDR1 and CDR2: LGHNA, YNFKEQ. The V and J ends lost 0 bases and 4 bases respectively, with 13 bases between them. This CDR3 spans 16 amino acids. This chain's CDR3 is CASSQDWQGPYNEQFF. In DNA form, the CDR3 reads TGTGCCAGCAGCCAAGATTGGCAGGGCCCTTACAATGAGCAGTTCTTC.

V gene TRBV5-7 combines with J gene TRBJ1-2; D is undetermined. TRBV5-7 qualifies as an ORF whose function is uncertain. V lost 1 base, J lost 4 bases, and 11 bases lay in between. This CDR3 has 14 amino acids. The CDR3 loop reads CASSLRRRGYGYTF. For the CDR3, the DNA is TGTGCCAGCAGCTTGAGAAGGCGGGGCTATGGCTACACCTTC.

The chain uses TRBV28 and TRBJ1-5; 9 positions match TRBD1. Germline trimming cut 7 bases from V and 3 bases from J; bases unmatched to any gene: 7. Germline V lookup: CDR1 MDHEN, CDR2 SYDVKM. The CDR3 is made up of 15 amino acids. The CDR3 here is CASTGGTGNNQPQHF. In DNA form, the CDR3 reads TGTGCCAGCACTGGAGGGACAGGGAACAATCAGCCCCAGCATTTT.

V gene TRBV5-4 combines with J gene TRBJ2-7, with 10 positions matching TRBD2. Germline V gives CDR1 SGHNT, CDR2 YYREEE (reference sequence). The CDR3 length is 17 residues. V shed 4 bases and J 2 bases; nucleotides not matched to a gene: 12. The CDR3 loop reads CASSPRGRTSGAYEQYF. The CDR3 bases are TGTGCCAGCAGCCCCCGTGGTAGGACTAGCGGAGCCTACGAGCAGTACTTC.